This TCR beta chain was found in a study of cytomegalovirus exposure and HLA in healthy donors. Study-level results: As was reported, the classifier diagnosed cytomegalovirus status with high specificity and sensitivity. The productive fraction for most TCR beta V segments was about 87% or about 30% in an earlier analysis.

Amplification used 60 Vbeta primers and 13 Jbeta primers. Generated by immunoSEQ multiplex PCR, the TCRdb table keeps only in-frame clones and is missing some. The sample comprises about 130,000 clones, around 75% of which are singletons, and roughly 3.1% rests with the top ten. With regard to this clone: Antigen: not known.

The CDR3 spans 17 residues. Germline CDR1 reads KGHSH; CDR2 reads LQKENI. V was pared by 2 bases and J by 0 bases, with 8 bases of the junction left unmatched. This chain links TRBV18 with TRBJ2-7, with 9 positions matching TRBD2. The sample taken for sequencing was PBMCs. The origin of this receptor is a man younger than 45 in good health and CMV-seronegative. The CDR3 protein is CASSPDPLAGFSYEQYF. CDR3 bases: TGTGCCAGCTCACCAGACCCCCTAGCGGGGTTCTCCTACGAGCAGTACTTC.